This is a list of T cell receptor beta chains from one sample in a study of chemoradiotherapy in HPV16-positive cancers. Clones were read by immunoSEQ multiplex PCR, and TCRdb kept only the in-frame ones, dropping some. The repertoire holds about 12,000 clones, with about three quarters as singletons. The specimen was taken from a patient who underwent chemoradiotherapy. The receptors stem from a human donor with HPV-associated anogenital cancer. Both conserved end residues are part of each CDR3. The D gene is left open where the match is weak. The size of a clone is reported for some rows only, either as once, few or many, or as a class for expanded clones.

abundance: NA
j_gene: TRBJ2-4
d_gene: NA
v_gene: TRBV6-1
len: 11
CDR3aa: CASSGLNIQYF
CDR3nt: TGTGCCAGCAGCGGACTTAACATTCAGTACTTC

abundance: NA
j_gene: TRBJ2-7
d_gene: NA
v_gene: TRBV10-1
len: 15
CDR3aa: CASSPSVGLDYEQYF
CDR3nt: TGCGCCAGCAGTCCAAGTGTAGGGCTTGACTACGAGCAGTACTTC

abundance: NA
j_gene: TRBJ1-1
d_gene: NA
v_gene: TRBV19
len: 14
CDR3aa: CASNPKAMNTEAFF
CDR3nt: TGTGCCAGTAACCCGAAAGCCATGAACACTGAAGCTTTCTTT

abundance: NA
j_gene: TRBJ1-1
d_gene: TRBD1
v_gene: TRBV5-4
len: 15
CDR3aa: CASSQGDRGETEAFF
CDR3nt: TGTGCCAGCAGCCAGGGGGACAGGGGAGAAACTGAAGCTTTCTTT

abundance: once
j_gene: TRBJ2-1
d_gene: NA
v_gene: TRBV5-6
len: 15
CDR3aa: CASSLEVRSYNEQFF
CDR3nt: TGTGCCAGCAGCTTGGAGGTTAGAAGCTACAATGAGCAGTTCTTC

abundance: NA
j_gene: TRBJ2-1
d_gene: NA
v_gene: TRBV4-1
len: 15
CDR3aa: CASSQVATKNNEQFF
CDR3nt: TGCGCCAGCAGCCAGGTAGCCACGAAGAACAATGAGCAGTTCTTC

abundance: NA
j_gene: TRBJ2-3
d_gene: TRBD2
v_gene: TRBV4-2
len: 16
CDR3aa: CASSQDLAGGTDTQYF
CDR3nt: TGTGCCAGCAGCCAAGATCTAGCGGGAGGCACAGATACGCAGTATTTT

abundance: NA
j_gene: TRBJ2-2
d_gene: NA
v_gene: TRBV7-9
len: 16
CDR3aa: CASRLLSGFDTGELFF
CDR3nt: TGTGCCAGCAGGTTGCTGTCGGGTTTTGACACCGGGGAGCTGTTTTTT

abundance: NA
j_gene: TRBJ2-5
d_gene: NA
v_gene: TRBV5-1
len: 15
CDR3aa: CASSLDSPGLVTQYF
CDR3nt: TGCGCCAGCAGCTTGGACAGCCCGGGGTTAGTGACCCAGTACTTC

abundance: once
j_gene: TRBJ1-1
d_gene: NA
v_gene: TRBV7-2
len: 14
CDR3aa: CASSLSSIHTEAFF
CDR3nt: TGTGCCAGCAGCTTATCCTCCATTCACACTGAAGCTTTCTTT

abundance: NA
j_gene: TRBJ2-5
d_gene: TRBD1
v_gene: TRBV7-9
len: 11
CDR3aa: CASSLQGNQYF
CDR3nt: TGTGCCAGCAGCCTACAGGGGAACCAGTACTTC

abundance: NA
j_gene: TRBJ2-1
d_gene: NA
v_gene: TRBV5-4
len: 13
CDR3aa: CASSLTPNSEQFF
CDR3nt: TGTGCCAGCAGCTTGACCCCCAATAGTGAGCAGTTCTTC

abundance: NA
j_gene: TRBJ2-3
d_gene: NA
v_gene: TRBV13
len: 15
CDR3aa: CASTSRFPSTDTQYF
CDR3nt: TGTGCCAGCACATCCAGGTTCCCAAGCACAGATACGCAGTATTTT

abundance: NA
j_gene: TRBJ2-4
d_gene: NA
v_gene: TRBV29-1
len: 13
CDR3aa: CSVGGLAKNIQYF
CDR3nt: TGCAGCGTCGGGGGCTTAGCCAAAAACATTCAGTACTTC

abundance: once
j_gene: TRBJ2-1
d_gene: TRBD2
v_gene: TRBV2
len: 17
CDR3aa: CASSEGTSGRSYNEQFF
CDR3nt: TGTGCCAGCAGTGAAGGGACTAGCGGGAGATCCTACAATGAGCAGTTCTTC

abundance: once
j_gene: TRBJ1-1
d_gene: NA
v_gene: TRBV6-1
len: 14
CDR3aa: CASSEEGGPDEAFF
CDR3nt: TGTGCCAGCAGTGAAGAAGGTGGGCCGGACGAAGCTTTCTTT

abundance: medium-sized
j_gene: TRBJ2-2
d_gene: TRBD2
v_gene: TRBV6-4
len: 14
CDR3aa: CASSDGRETGELFF
CDR3nt: TGTGCCAGCAGTGACGGGCGGGAGACCGGGGAGCTGTTTTTT

abundance: NA
j_gene: TRBJ2-1
d_gene: TRBD2
v_gene: TRBV7-9
len: 16
CDR3aa: CASSLAPGEGRNEQFF
CDR3nt: TGTGCCAGCAGCTTAGCGCCGGGGGAGGGCCGTAATGAGCAGTTCTTC

abundance: NA
j_gene: TRBJ2-7
d_gene: NA
v_gene: TRBV7-2
len: 14
CDR3aa: CASSLVSPPYEQYF
CDR3nt: TGTGCCAGCAGCTTAGTCAGCCCTCCCTACGAGCAGTACTTC

abundance: NA
j_gene: TRBJ2-7
d_gene: NA
v_gene: TRBV4-1
len: 16
CDR3aa: CASSSQHKGPGYEQYF
CDR3nt: TGCGCCAGCAGCAGTCAACATAAGGGGCCAGGCTACGAGCAGTACTTC

abundance: NA
j_gene: TRBJ2-2
d_gene: TRBD2
v_gene: TRBV7-9
len: 19
CDR3aa: CASSLTRVPGGRRTGELFF
CDR3nt: TGTGCCAGCAGCTTAACGCGGGTGCCAGGCGGGAGGAGAACCGGGGAGCTGTTTTTT

abundance: few
j_gene: TRBJ2-1
d_gene: TRBD2
v_gene: TRBV7-9
len: 13
CDR3aa: CASSLTSVGEQFF
CDR3nt: TGTGCCAGCAGCTTGACTAGCGTTGGTGAGCAGTTCTTC

abundance: NA
j_gene: TRBJ2-2
d_gene: TRBD1
v_gene: TRBV4-2
len: 18
CDR3aa: CASSQDSPGQGASGELFF
CDR3nt: TGTGCCAGCAGCCAAGATTCCCCGGGACAGGGGGCTTCCGGGGAGCTGTTTTTT

abundance: NA
j_gene: TRBJ1-4
d_gene: NA
v_gene: TRBV2
len: 14
CDR3aa: CASSRGATNEKLFF
CDR3nt: TGTGCCAGCAGTCGAGGGGCAACTAATGAAAAACTGTTTTTT

abundance: NA
j_gene: TRBJ2-1
d_gene: NA
v_gene: TRBV5-1
len: 15
CDR3aa: CASSLGLVSYNEQFF
CDR3nt: TGCGCCAGCAGCTTGGGCCTAGTTTCATACAATGAGCAGTTCTTC

abundance: NA
j_gene: TRBJ2-3
d_gene: TRBD2
v_gene: TRBV27
len: 15
CDR3aa: CASSLGLAGAATQYF
CDR3nt: TGTGCCAGCAGTCTAGGACTAGCGGGAGCGGCTACGCAGTATTTT

abundance: few
j_gene: TRBJ2-1
d_gene: NA
v_gene: TRBV7-9
len: 13
CDR3aa: CASSLGQFDEQFF
CDR3nt: TGTGCCAGCAGCTTGGGCCAGTTCGATGAGCAGTTCTTC

abundance: NA
j_gene: TRBJ1-2
d_gene: NA
v_gene: TRBV4-3
len: 14
CDR3aa: CASSQDWQNYGYTF
CDR3nt: TGCGCCAGCAGCCAAGATTGGCAAAACTATGGCTACACCTTC

abundance: NA
j_gene: TRBJ1-1
d_gene: TRBD1
v_gene: TRBV2
len: 13
CDR3aa: CASSEARGQFAFF
CDR3nt: TGTGCCAGCAGTGAAGCGCGGGGACAGTTTGCTTTCTTT

abundance: NA
j_gene: TRBJ2-1
d_gene: NA
v_gene: TRBV9
len: 18
CDR3aa: CASSVGPMRRSSYNEQFF
CDR3nt: TGTGCCAGCAGCGTAGGTCCTATGCGGAGGAGCTCCTACAATGAGCAGTTCTTC

abundance: NA
j_gene: TRBJ2-1
d_gene: TRBD2
v_gene: TRBV27
len: 16
CDR3aa: CASSGSGRVPYNEQFF
CDR3nt: TGTGCCAGCAGTGGTAGCGGGAGGGTCCCTTACAATGAGCAGTTCTTC

abundance: NA
j_gene: TRBJ2-1
d_gene: NA
v_gene: TRBV5-6
len: 17
CDR3aa: CASSYQTGAWTSNEQFF
CDR3nt: TGTGCCAGCAGCTACCAGACAGGGGCCTGGACTAGTAATGAGCAGTTCTTC

abundance: NA
j_gene: TRBJ2-6
d_gene: NA
v_gene: TRBV6-1
len: 14
CDR3aa: CASSDNSGANVLTF
CDR3nt: TGTGCCAGCAGTGACAACTCTGGGGCCAACGTCCTGACTTTC

abundance: few
j_gene: TRBJ2-3
d_gene: NA
v_gene: TRBV9
len: 13
CDR3aa: CASSVGDLDTQYF
CDR3nt: TGTGCCAGCAGCGTAGGGGACCTGGATACGCAGTATTTT

abundance: NA
j_gene: TRBJ2-7
d_gene: NA
v_gene: TRBV11-2
len: 12
CDR3aa: CASSPDGDEQYF
CDR3nt: TGTGCCAGCAGCCCGGACGGAGACGAGCAGTACTTC

abundance: few
j_gene: TRBJ2-2
d_gene: NA
v_gene: TRBV7-9
len: 13
CDR3aa: CASSLEGSGELFF
CDR3nt: TGTGCCAGCAGCTTAGAGGGGTCCGGGGAGCTGTTTTTT

abundance: NA
j_gene: TRBJ2-3
d_gene: TRBD2
v_gene: TRBV30
len: 13
CDR3aa: CAWRLAGADTQYF
CDR3nt: TGTGCCTGGAGACTAGCGGGAGCCGATACGCAGTATTTT

abundance: NA
j_gene: TRBJ1-1
d_gene: NA
v_gene: TRBV28
len: 14
CDR3aa: CASRTAGIETEAFF
CDR3nt: TGTGCCAGCAGAACAGCCGGGATTGAGACTGAAGCTTTCTTT

abundance: NA
j_gene: TRBJ2-1
d_gene: NA
v_gene: TRBV28
len: 14
CDR3aa: CASHKIGSYNEQFF
CDR3nt: TGTGCCAGCCACAAAATAGGCTCCTACAATGAGCAGTTCTTC

abundance: few
j_gene: TRBJ1-5
d_gene: NA
v_gene: TRBV27
len: 14
CDR3aa: CASSLRSHNQPQHF
CDR3nt: TGTGCCAGCAGTTTAAGGAGTCACAATCAGCCCCAGCATTTT

abundance: NA
j_gene: TRBJ1-4
d_gene: TRBD1
v_gene: TRBV5-4
len: 16
CDR3aa: CASSPEATGPNEKLFF
CDR3nt: TGTGCCAGCAGCCCTGAAGCGACAGGGCCGAATGAAAAACTGTTTTTT

abundance: NA
j_gene: TRBJ1-5
d_gene: NA
v_gene: TRBV28
len: 12
CDR3aa: CASSSTSQPQHF
CDR3nt: TGTGCCAGCAGTTCCACTAGTCAGCCCCAGCATTTT

abundance: once
j_gene: TRBJ2-7
d_gene: TRBD1
v_gene: TRBV4-3
len: 16
CDR3aa: CASSQDQGQGGYEQYF
CDR3nt: TGCGCCAGCAGCCAAGATCAGGGACAGGGCGGTTACGAGCAGTACTTC

abundance: NA
j_gene: TRBJ2-5
d_gene: NA
v_gene: TRBV9
len: 14
CDR3aa: CASSVDGAQETQYF
CDR3nt: TGTGCCAGCAGCGTAGATGGGGCACAGGAGACCCAGTACTTC

abundance: NA
j_gene: TRBJ2-7
d_gene: NA
v_gene: TRBV30
len: 15
CDR3aa: CAWGAGTGLSDEQYF
CDR3nt: TGTGCCTGGGGAGCCGGGACTGGCCTATCGGACGAGCAGTACTTC